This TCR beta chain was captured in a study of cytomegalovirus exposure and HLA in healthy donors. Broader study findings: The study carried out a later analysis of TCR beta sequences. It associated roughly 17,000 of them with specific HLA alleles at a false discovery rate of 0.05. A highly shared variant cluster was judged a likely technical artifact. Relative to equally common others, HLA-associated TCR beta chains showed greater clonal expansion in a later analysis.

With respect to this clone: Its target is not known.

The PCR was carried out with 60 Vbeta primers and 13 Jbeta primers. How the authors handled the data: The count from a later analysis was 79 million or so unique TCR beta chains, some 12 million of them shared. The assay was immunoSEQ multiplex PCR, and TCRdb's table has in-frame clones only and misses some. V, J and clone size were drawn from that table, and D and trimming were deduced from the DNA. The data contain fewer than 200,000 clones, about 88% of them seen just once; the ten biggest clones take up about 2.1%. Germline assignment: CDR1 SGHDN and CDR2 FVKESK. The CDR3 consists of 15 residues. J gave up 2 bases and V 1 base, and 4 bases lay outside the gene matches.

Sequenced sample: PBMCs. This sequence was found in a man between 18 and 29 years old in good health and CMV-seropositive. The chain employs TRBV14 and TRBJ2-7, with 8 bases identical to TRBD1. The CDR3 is CASSQGGTGTYEQYF. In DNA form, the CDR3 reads TGTGCCAGCAGCCAAGGGGGGACAGGCACCTACGAGCAGTACTTC.